This is a list of T cell receptor beta chains from one sample in a study of glioma-infiltrating T cells after dendritic cell vaccination. Libraries were prepared by immunoSEQ multiplex PCR; TCRdb keeps only in-frame clonotypes and omits some of them. The top ten clones hold under 8% of a sample with tens of thousands of clones, roughly 80% of them seen once. The specimen comprised blood, sampled after dendritic cell vaccination. The receptor set was obtained from a human donor with glioblastoma. Both conserved end residues are part of each CDR3. The D gene is left open where the match is weak. Clone sizes are given selectively: once, few, many, or a class where the clone is expanded.

TRBV7-9,14,TRBD1,.,TRBJ1-2,TGTGCCAGCAGCCCGGGTCAGGGGGCGCGAGGCTACACCTTC,CASSPGQGARGYTF
TRBV7-2,13,.,.,TRBJ2-7,TGTGCCAGCAGCGAAGCCACTGACAGCGAGCAGTACTTC,CASSEATDSEQYF
TRBV4-3,16,TRBD1,.,TRBJ1-4,TGCGCCAGCAGCCAAGATACGACAGGGTTAAGGAGTAAACTGTTTTTT,CASSQDTTGLRSKLFF
TRBV15,16,.,.,TRBJ1-3,TGTGCCACCAGCAGAGGAAAGGCTACTACTGGAAACACCATATATTTT,CATSRGKATTGNTIYF
TRBV2,14,.,.,TRBJ2-5,TGTGCCAGCAGACCGTATAGCAACCAAGAGACCCAGTACTTC,CASRPYSNQETQYF
TRBV5-1,16,TRBD1,.,TRBJ2-5,TGCGCCAGCAGCTTGGCCGGGACAGGGGTTTTAGAGACCCAGTACTTC,CASSLAGTGVLETQYF
TRBV19,16,TRBD1,.,TRBJ1-2,TGTGCCAGTAGCGCGCCGCGGGACAGTTCTAACTATGGCTACACCTTC,CASSAPRDSSNYGYTF
TRBV7-2,14,TRBD1,.,TRBJ1-3,TGTGCCAGCAGCTACGACAGGGGAGGAAACACCATATATTTT,CASSYDRGGNTIYF
TRBV9,14,.,.,TRBJ1-1,TGTGCCAGCAGCCCAGGACGGGAGAACACTGAAGCTTTCTTT,CASSPGRENTEAFF
TRBV5-1,14,TRBD1,.,TRBJ1-4,TGCGCCAGCAGCTTGGGGGCAGGGGGTGAAAAACTGTTTTTT,CASSLGAGGEKLFF
TRBV7-9,14,TRBD1,.,TRBJ1-6,TGTGCCAGCAGTCAGGGACAGAATAATTCACCCCTCCACTTT,CASSQGQNNSPLHF
TRBV7-3,16,.,.,TRBJ2-2,TGTGCCAGCAGCTTAATTGCGCGGGGGCTCTCCGGGGAGCTGTTTTTT,CASSLIARGLSGELFF
TRBV2,16,TRBD2,.,TRBJ2-7,TGTGCCAGCAAGTTGCAACTAGCGGGGGGGACCTACGAGCAGTACTTC,CASKLQLAGGTYEQYF
TRBV30,12,.,.,TRBJ2-5,TGTGCCTGGAGTGTACGGGGAGAGACCCAGTACTTC,CAWSVRGETQYF
TRBV7-9,15,TRBD1,.,TRBJ2-7,TGTGCCAGCAGCGAAACCCTGTTACAGGGGTACGAGCAGTACTTC,CASSETLLQGYEQYF
TRBV14,13,.,.,TRBJ1-1,TGTGCCAGCAGCCGCAGACAGAACACTGAAGCTTTCTTT,CASSRRQNTEAFF
TRBV9,15,TRBD1,.,TRBJ2-7,TGTGCCAGCAGTAAGACAGGGCTATCCTCGGGGGAGCAGTACTTC,CASSKTGLSSGEQYF
TRBV7-9,14,TRBD2,.,TRBJ2-1,TGTGCCAGCGTTAGCGGGGGGGGCGGAAATGAGCAGTTCTTC,CASVSGGGGNEQFF
TRBV28,12,.,.,TRBJ2-3,TGTGCCAGCAGCCTTAGCACAGATACGCAGTATTTT,CASSLSTDTQYF
TRBV6-1,13,.,.,TRBJ1-2,TGTGCCAGCAGTGAATTGAGGGGAGGGGGCTACACCTTC,CASSELRGGGYTF
TRBV6-5,14,.,few,TRBJ1-2,TGTGCCAGCAGTTACTCCGTTGAGCCCTATGGCTACACCTTC,CASSYSVEPYGYTF
TRBV5-1,14,TRBD1,.,TRBJ1-1,TGCGCCAGCAGCATAGGGACAGGGGAAACTGAAGCTTTCTTT,CASSIGTGETEAFF
TRBV7-9,14,TRBD2,.,TRBJ2-7,TGTGCCAGCAGCTTTGGTGGGACTAGCTCCGAGCAGTACTTC,CASSFGGTSSEQYF
TRBV18,15,.,.,TRBJ2-7,TGTGCCAGCTCACCCACGAGGGAGGACACCTACGAGCAGTACTTC,CASSPTREDTYEQYF
TRBV15,16,TRBD1,once,TRBJ1-2,TGTGCCACCAGCAGAGAAGCAACAGGGGGATTCTATGGCTACACCTTC,CATSREATGGFYGYTF
TRBV6-5,15,TRBD1,.,TRBJ1-4,TGTGCCAGCAGTCCAACAGGGGGCGGTAGGGAAAAACTGTTTTTT,CASSPTGGGREKLFF
TRBV18,13,.,.,TRBJ1-1,TGTGCCAGCTCAGAAGACAGGAACACTGAAGCTTTCTTT,CASSEDRNTEAFF
TRBV6-5,13,TRBD1,.,TRBJ1-2,TGTGCCAGCAGTTACCGGGACAGGGGCGGCTACACCTTC,CASSYRDRGGYTF
TRBV5-1,14,.,.,TRBJ2-7,TGCGCCAGCAGCTTGGAACCGGAGGGTTACGAGCAGTACTTC,CASSLEPEGYEQYF
TRBV6-1,15,.,few,TRBJ1-4,TGTGCCAGCAGTGAAATAGAGGGTTCGGCTGAAAAACTGTTTTTT,CASSEIEGSAEKLFF
TRBV6-5,15,.,once,TRBJ1-1,TGTGCCAGCAGCCCCAGCCGACAGGTGAACACTGAAGCTTTCTTT,CASSPSRQVNTEAFF
TRBV7-6,16,TRBD1,.,TRBJ1-4,TGTGCCAGCAGCCGGGAAGACAGGGGCTTTAATGAAAAACTGTTTTTT,CASSREDRGFNEKLFF
TRBV27,15,.,.,TRBJ2-7,TGTGCCAGCAGTCGATGGACGTCAGCGGACTACGAGCAGTACTTC,CASSRWTSADYEQYF
TRBV6-1,16,.,many,TRBJ1-1,TGTGCCAGCAGTGAATCCTCTGGGGGGGCTTGGACTGAAGCTTTCTTT,CASSESSGGAWTEAFF
TRBV6-5,12,.,.,TRBJ2-1,TGTGCCAGCAGTCCACGGGCGGGTGAGCAGTTCTTC,CASSPRAGEQFF
TRBV9,15,.,.,TRBJ2-5,TGTGCCAGCAGCGTAGTGGCGGGGACCCAAGAGACCCAGTACTTC,CASSVVAGTQETQYF
TRBV11-3,15,.,.,TRBJ2-2,TGTGCCAGCAGCTTAGGGGGTTCGGGGACCGGGGAGCTGTTTTTT,CASSLGGSGTGELFF
TRBV15,16,.,.,TRBJ1-1,TGTGCCACCAGCAGAGGGACGGGAATAGGGAACACTGAAGCTTTCTTT,CATSRGTGIGNTEAFF
TRBV6-1,14,TRBD1,.,TRBJ1-1,TGTGCCAGCAGTCAAGGGGGCGGGGACACTGAAGCTTTCTTT,CASSQGGGDTEAFF
TRBV10-3,13,.,.,TRBJ1-5,TGTGCCATCACCCAGGGTCGCAATCAGCCCCAGCATTTT,CAITQGRNQPQHF
TRBV5-1,13,.,once,TRBJ2-5,TGCGCCAGCAGCTTGGCGGGGTGGGAGACCCAGTACTTC,CASSLAGWETQYF
TRBV4-3,14,.,.,TRBJ1-5,TGCGCCAGCAGCCCCGGAGTAGGGGATCAGCCCCAGCATTTT,CASSPGVGDQPQHF
TRBV15,13,.,.,TRBJ1-1,TGTGCCACCAGCAGAGAGGGGAGAGCTGAAGCTTTCTTT,CATSREGRAEAFF
TRBV2,11,TRBD1,.,TRBJ2-5,TGTGCCAGCAGTGGACAGGGGGCCCAGTACTTC,CASSGQGAQYF
TRBV28,14,.,.,TRBJ1-1,TGTGCCAGCAGTTTCCTGGACAGCCAGACTGAAGCTTTCTTT,CASSFLDSQTEAFF
TRBV6-5,15,TRBD1,.,TRBJ2-7,TGTGCCAGCAGTTACCGGGACAGGGGACCCTACGAGCAGTACTTC,CASSYRDRGPYEQYF
TRBV25-1,13,TRBD1,.,TRBJ1-6,TGTGCCAGCAGCCAGACAGGGAATTCACCCCTCCACTTT,CASSQTGNSPLHF
TRBV27,16,TRBD1,.,TRBJ1-1,TGTGCCAGCAGTTGGGTCGCCGGGACAGGGGGGACTGAAGCTTTCTTT,CASSWVAGTGGTEAFF
TRBV5-1,13,.,.,TRBJ1-2,TGCGCCAGCAGCTTGGGGCAGGGACTTGGCTACACCTTC,CASSLGQGLGYTF
TRBV30,14,TRBD1,.,TRBJ1-2,TGTGCCACTAGTAGGGACAGGAAAATATATGGCTACACCTTC,CATSRDRKIYGYTF
TRBV9,15,TRBD2,.,TRBJ2-3,TGTGCCAGCAGCGCCACTAGCGGAAGCACAGATACGCAGTATTTT,CASSATSGSTDTQYF
TRBV7-2,14,TRBD1,.,TRBJ1-2,TGTGCCAGCAGTCTTAGCAGGGGGCAGGATGGCTACACCTTC,CASSLSRGQDGYTF